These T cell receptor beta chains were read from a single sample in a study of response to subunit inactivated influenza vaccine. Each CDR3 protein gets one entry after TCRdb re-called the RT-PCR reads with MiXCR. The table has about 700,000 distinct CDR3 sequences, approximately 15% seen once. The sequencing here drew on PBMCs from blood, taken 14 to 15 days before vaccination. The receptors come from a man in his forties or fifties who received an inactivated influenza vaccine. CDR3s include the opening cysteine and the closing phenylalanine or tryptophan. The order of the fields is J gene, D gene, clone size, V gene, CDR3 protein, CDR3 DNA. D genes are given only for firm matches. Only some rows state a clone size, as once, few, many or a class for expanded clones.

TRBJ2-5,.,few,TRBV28,CASGLQGKETQYF,TGTGCCAGCGGACTACAGGGGAAAGAGACCCAGTACTTC
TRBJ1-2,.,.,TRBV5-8,CASSLIHRLTSYGYTF,TGTGCCAGCAGCTTAATACATAGGCTGACATCCTATGGCTACACCTTC
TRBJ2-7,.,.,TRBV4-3,CASSPHTGLYEQYF,TGCGCCAGCAGCCCCCACACAGGGCTCTACGAGCAGTACTTC
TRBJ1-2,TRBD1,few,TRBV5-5,CASSSADRERDGYTF,TGTGCCAGCAGTTCTGCGGACAGGGAAAGGGATGGCTACACCTTC
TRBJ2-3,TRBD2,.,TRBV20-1,CSAPTPLAGGNTDTQYF,TGCAGTGCTCCAACCCCGCTAGCGGGGGGAAACACAGATACGCAGTATTTT
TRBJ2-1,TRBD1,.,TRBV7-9,CASSQGGPPRNEQFF,TGTGCCAGCAGCCAAGGGGGCCCCCCACGCAATGAGCAGTTCTTC
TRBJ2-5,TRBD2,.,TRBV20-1,CSAGAGAGLSYF,TGCAGTGCTGGAGCGGGGGCCGGCCTATCGTACTTC
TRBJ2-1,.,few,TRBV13,CASSLGLAYHNSYNEQFF,TGTGCCAGCAGCTTAGGCCTTGCATACCATAACTCCTACAATGAGCAGTTCTTC
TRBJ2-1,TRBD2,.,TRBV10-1,CASSEGSGGAKLFF,TGCGCCAGCAGTGAGGGTAGCGGGGGGGCGAAGCTGTTCTTC
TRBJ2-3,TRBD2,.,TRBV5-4,CASSLWAGGDTQYF,TGTGCCAGCAGCCTTTGGGCGGGAGGAGATACGCAGTATTTT
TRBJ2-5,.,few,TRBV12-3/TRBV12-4,CASRQATRGTQYF,TGTGCCAGCAGACAGGCTACACGGGGGACCCAGTACTTC
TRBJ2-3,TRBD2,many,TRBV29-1,CSVEEGLAGYTDTQYF,TGCAGCGTTGAAGAGGGACTAGCGGGGTACACAGATACGCAGTATTTT
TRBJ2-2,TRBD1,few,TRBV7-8,CASKLGTGPTGTGELFF,TGTGCCAGCAAACTGGGGACAGGGCCCACGGGCACCGGGGAGCTGTTTTTT
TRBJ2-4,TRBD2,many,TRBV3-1,CASSPTGLAGGGNIQYF,TGTGCCAGCAGCCCGACGGGACTAGCGGGGGGGGGAAACATTCAGTACTTC
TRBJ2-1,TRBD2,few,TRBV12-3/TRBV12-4,CASSFRTSGGIGEQFF,TGTGCCAGCAGTTTTAGGACTAGCGGGGGGATTGGCGAGCAGTTCTTC
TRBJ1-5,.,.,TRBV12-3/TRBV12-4,CASSSVGGSQPQHF,TGTGCCAGCAGTTCGGTCGGAGGGTCTCAGCCCCAGCATTTT
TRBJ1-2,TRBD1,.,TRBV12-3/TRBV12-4,CASSPPIRGRNNYGYTF,TGTGCCAGCAGTCCCCCTATTAGGGGGCGTAATAACTATGGCTACACCTTC
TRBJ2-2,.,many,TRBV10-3,CAISELEPGPTGELFF,TGTGCCATCAGTGAGTTGGAGCCAGGCCCCACCGGGGAGCTGTTTTTT
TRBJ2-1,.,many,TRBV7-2,CASSLSSGSYNEQFF,TGTGCCAGCAGCTTATCCAGCGGGTCCTACAATGAGCAGTTCTTC
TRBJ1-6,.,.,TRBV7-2,CASSLSGVDSPLHF,TGTGCCAGCAGCTTATCAGGAGTCGATTCACCCCTCCACTTT
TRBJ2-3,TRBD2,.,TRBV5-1,CASSLEQSGRAGDTQYF,TGCGCCAGCAGCTTGGAACAAAGCGGGAGGGCAGGGGATACGCAGTATTTT
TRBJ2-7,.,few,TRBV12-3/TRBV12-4,CASSLRNFYEQYF,TGTGCCAGCAGCCTCAGGAACTTCTACGAGCAGTACTTC
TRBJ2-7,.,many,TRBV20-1,CSASAVLIASYEQYF,TGCAGTGCTAGTGCAGTCCTGATAGCCTCCTACGAGCAGTACTTC
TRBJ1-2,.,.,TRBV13,CASSFLHLDGYTF,TGTGCCAGCAGCTTTCTGCACTTAGATGGCTACACCTTC
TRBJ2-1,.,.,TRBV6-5,CASSYSGTNEQFF,TGTGCCAGCAGTTACTCTGGGACCAATGAGCAGTTCTTC
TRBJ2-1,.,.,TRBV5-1,CASRLDFYNEQFF,TGCGCCAGCAGGTTAGACTTTTACAATGAGCAGTTCTTC
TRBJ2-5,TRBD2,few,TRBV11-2,CASSLEPPSTGPSGAQYF,TGTGCCAGCAGCTTAGAGCCCCCCTCGACAGGGCCTAGCGGGGCCCAGTACTTC
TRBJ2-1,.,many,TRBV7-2,CASSLGRVNEQFF,TGTGCCAGCAGCTTAGGACGTGTCAATGAGCAGTTCTTC
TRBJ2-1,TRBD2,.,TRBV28,CASSPGGGTNEQFF,TGTGCCAGCAGTCCCGGGGGGGGTACCAATGAGCAGTTCTTC
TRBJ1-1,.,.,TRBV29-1,CSVPGLDPSSEAFF,TGCAGCGTGCCGGGACTAGACCCTTCGTCTGAAGCTTTCTTT
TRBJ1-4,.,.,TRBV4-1,CASRRTGLETEKLFF,TGCGCCAGCAGACGAACAGGGTTGGAGACTGAAAAACTGTTTTTT
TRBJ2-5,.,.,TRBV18,CASSPTPAGTGTQYF,TGTGCCAGCTCACCGACTCCCGCAGGGACCGGGACCCAGTACTTC
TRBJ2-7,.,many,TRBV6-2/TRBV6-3,CASSPRMWLYF,TGTGCCAGCAGCCCCCGGATGTGGCTGTACTTC
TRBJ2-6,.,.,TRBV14,CASRPVGSGANVLTF,TGTGCCAGCAGGCCCGTGGGTTCTGGGGCCAACGTCCTGACTTTC
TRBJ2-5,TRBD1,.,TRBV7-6,CASSRMDRGSLLGRAQYF,TGTGCCAGCAGCCGCATGGACAGGGGGTCCTTGTTGGGTAGGGCCCAGTACTTC
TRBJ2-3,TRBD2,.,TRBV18,CASSPPGLPSTDTQYF,TGTGCCAGCTCACCACCGGGACTACCCAGCACAGATACGCAGTATTTT
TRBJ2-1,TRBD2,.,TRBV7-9,CASRNFKESGAWQQFF,TGTGCCAGCAGAAATTTCAAGGAGAGCGGGGCTTGGCAGCAGTTCTTC
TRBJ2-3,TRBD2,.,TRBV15,CATSGGTRAKDTQYF,TGTGCCACCAGCGGAGGGACTAGGGCAAAGGATACGCAGTATTTT
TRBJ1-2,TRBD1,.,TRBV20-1,CSATSDRAYGYTF,TGCAGTGCTACTTCAGACAGGGCCTATGGCTACACCTTC
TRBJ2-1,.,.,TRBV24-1,CATSETGTKEQFF,TGTGCCACCAGTGAAACCGGGACAAAAGAGCAGTTCTTC
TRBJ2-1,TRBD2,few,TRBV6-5,CASSFGRLAGNNEQFF,TGTGCCAGCAGTTTTGGTCGACTAGCGGGTAACAATGAGCAGTTCTTC